This entry concerns a single TCR beta chain. Its antigen remains unidentified. Only in-frame clones appear in the TCRdb table, and some are missing; sequencing was by immunoSEQ multiplex PCR. The sample records roughly 200,000 clones, 90% to 95% being singletons. The data originate from a study of T cell responses to AZD1222 COVID-19 vaccine. The CDR3 covers 13 residues. The junction had 7 bases not matched to a gene; V was cut back by 5 bases and J by 8 bases. General study results and limits: As reported, nearly half of all spike-specific TCRs target variant regions that are unmutated. Donors, mostly white British, included more females; clonal diversity was possibly underestimated.

The gene calls are TRBV12-3 or TRBV12-4 and TRBJ1-2; 8 bases are shared with TRBD1. Sequenced material: peripheral blood, taken 28 days after the second AZD1222 dose. The clonotype originates from an adult who received the AZD1222 COVID-19 vaccine. The CDR3 loop reads CASSPRTGRGYTF. The CDR3 DNA reads as TGTGCCAGCAGTCCCCGGACAGGGCGGGGCTACACCTTC.